The rows below give T cell receptor beta chains drawn from one sample of a study of T cells after yellow fever vaccination. TCRdb itself ran the 5' RACE reads through MiXCR, one entry per CDR3 protein. The table lists around 590,000 distinct CDR3 sequences, approximately 13% of them singletons. The source material was PBMCs, sampled on the day of the yellow fever booster vaccination. Every receptor here comes from a man aged 30 to 45 who received the YFV17D yellow fever vaccine. Each CDR3 is given with its conserved first and last residue. A D gene is named only where the DNA matches it firmly. The size field is filled for only some rows; it gives once, few, many or a size class.

clone_size: few; v_call: TRBV18; d_call: .; j_call: TRBJ2-3; cdr3_nt: TGTGCCAGCTCACCACGATCCGGGGCAGATACGCAGTATTTT; cdr3_aa: CASSPRSGADTQYF
clone_size: .; v_call: TRBV4-3; d_call: TRBD1; j_call: TRBJ2-1; cdr3_nt: TGCGCCAGCAGCGGGGACAGAGTGTTTCCCAATGAGCAGTTCTTC; cdr3_aa: CASSGDRVFPNEQFF
clone_size: .; v_call: TRBV20-1; d_call: .; j_call: TRBJ2-7; cdr3_nt: TGCAGTGCTAGAATGCCGCGGGACCTTCCCTACGAGCAGTACTTC; cdr3_aa: CSARMPRDLPYEQYF
clone_size: .; v_call: TRBV20-1; d_call: .; j_call: TRBJ2-6; cdr3_nt: TGCAGTGCTAGCCCCGGAACGTCTGGGGCCAACGTCCTGACTTTC; cdr3_aa: CSASPGTSGANVLTF
clone_size: .; v_call: TRBV7-8; d_call: TRBD1; j_call: TRBJ2-7; cdr3_nt: TGTGCCAGCAGCCGGAGGGACAGGGTCTACGAGCAGTACTTC; cdr3_aa: CASSRRDRVYEQYF
clone_size: few; v_call: TRBV6-5; d_call: .; j_call: TRBJ1-2; cdr3_nt: TGTGCCAGCAGGGGTTTGGCTGGCTACACCTTC; cdr3_aa: CASRGLAGYTF
clone_size: .; v_call: TRBV5-5; d_call: TRBD2; j_call: TRBJ2-1; cdr3_nt: TGTGCCAGCACCCCTAGCGGGCCAGCCTACAATGAGCAGTTCTTC; cdr3_aa: CASTPSGPAYNEQFF
clone_size: few; v_call: TRBV24-1; d_call: .; j_call: TRBJ2-1; cdr3_nt: TGTGCCACCAGTGACCCTCTAGCGAGCTCCTACAATGAGCAGTTCTTC; cdr3_aa: CATSDPLASSYNEQFF
clone_size: .; v_call: TRBV11-2; d_call: .; j_call: TRBJ1-3; cdr3_nt: TGTGCCAGCAGCCTCAGGGTGGAAAACACCATATATTTT; cdr3_aa: CASSLRVENTIYF
clone_size: few; v_call: TRBV6-1; d_call: TRBD2; j_call: TRBJ2-5; cdr3_nt: TGTGCCAGCAGAGGGACTAGCGGGAGTTGGGAGACCCAGTACTTC; cdr3_aa: CASRGTSGSWETQYF
clone_size: many; v_call: TRBV5-1; d_call: .; j_call: TRBJ2-5; cdr3_nt: TGCGCCAGCAGCTTGGTTGAAGAGACCCAGTACTTC; cdr3_aa: CASSLVEETQYF
clone_size: few; v_call: TRBV9; d_call: TRBD2; j_call: TRBJ2-5; cdr3_nt: TGTGCCAGCAGCACCCGGACTAGCGGGGAAGAGACCCAGTACTTC; cdr3_aa: CASSTRTSGEETQYF
clone_size: few; v_call: TRBV18; d_call: .; j_call: TRBJ2-6; cdr3_nt: TGTGCCTCCGTGGGGAACGGGGCCAACGTCCTGACTTTC; cdr3_aa: CASVGNGANVLTF
clone_size: .; v_call: TRBV11-2; d_call: .; j_call: TRBJ2-5; cdr3_nt: TGTGCCAGCAGCTACAGGGGGGGCAGGGAGACCCAGTACTTC; cdr3_aa: CASSYRGGRETQYF
clone_size: .; v_call: TRBV7-2; d_call: .; j_call: TRBJ2-5; cdr3_nt: TGTGCCAGCAGCTCATCGAGAGGGCAAGAGACCCAGTACTTC; cdr3_aa: CASSSSRGQETQYF
clone_size: once; v_call: TRBV29-1; d_call: TRBD2; j_call: TRBJ2-7; cdr3_nt: TGCAGCGCAGGAGTGACTAGCGGTCCCTACGAGCAGTACTTC; cdr3_aa: CSAGVTSGPYEQYF
clone_size: .; v_call: TRBV12-3/TRBV12-4; d_call: TRBD1; j_call: TRBJ1-2; cdr3_nt: TGTGCCAGCACCACCTCGACAGGGGCGAACTATGGCTACACCTTC; cdr3_aa: CASTTSTGANYGYTF
clone_size: .; v_call: TRBV20-1; d_call: .; j_call: TRBJ2-7; cdr3_nt: TGCAGTGCTAATCCTGCGGAGAACGAGCAGTACTTC; cdr3_aa: CSANPAENEQYF
clone_size: few; v_call: TRBV20-1; d_call: .; j_call: TRBJ2-1; cdr3_nt: TGCAGTGTTTCGGGGGCCCCGTACAATGAGCAGTTCTTC; cdr3_aa: CSVSGAPYNEQFF
clone_size: few; v_call: TRBV20-1; d_call: .; j_call: TRBJ1-5; cdr3_nt: TGCAGTGCTACCATAGGGACCCCAGATCAGCCCCAGCATTTT; cdr3_aa: CSATIGTPDQPQHF
clone_size: .; v_call: TRBV9; d_call: TRBD1; j_call: TRBJ1-1; cdr3_nt: TGTGCCAGCAGCACCAAAGCAGGGGGTATGAACACTGAAGCTTTCTTT; cdr3_aa: CASSTKAGGMNTEAFF
clone_size: .; v_call: TRBV5-1; d_call: TRBD1; j_call: TRBJ2-7; cdr3_nt: TGCGCCAGCAGCGTCCCATCGACGGGACAGGGGAGCAAGCAGTACTTC; cdr3_aa: CASSVPSTGQGSKQYF
clone_size: few; v_call: TRBV20-1; d_call: .; j_call: TRBJ1-3; cdr3_nt: TGCGAGGCAAGTCGTGGGGGCGGAAACACCATATATTTT; cdr3_aa: CEASRGGGNTIYF
clone_size: .; v_call: TRBV3-1; d_call: TRBD1; j_call: TRBJ2-7; cdr3_nt: TGTGCCAGCAGCCCCACAGGGGGCTGGGACGAGCAGTACTTC; cdr3_aa: CASSPTGGWDEQYF
clone_size: .; v_call: TRBV7-8; d_call: .; j_call: TRBJ1-4; cdr3_nt: TGTGCCAGCAGCTTAAGGCGGACTAATGAAAAACTGTTTTTT; cdr3_aa: CASSLRRTNEKLFF
clone_size: few; v_call: TRBV4-1; d_call: .; j_call: TRBJ2-7; cdr3_nt: TGCGCCAGCAGCCAAACCAGGACGACCTACTACGAGCAGTACTTC; cdr3_aa: CASSQTRTTYYEQYF
clone_size: once; v_call: TRBV20-1; d_call: TRBD1; j_call: TRBJ1-6; cdr3_nt: TGCAGTGCTCCCGCCGGGACAGGGTTTAATTCACCCCTCCACTTT; cdr3_aa: CSAPAGTGFNSPLHF
clone_size: few; v_call: TRBV9; d_call: .; j_call: TRBJ2-7; cdr3_nt: TGTGCCAGCAGCATCGGGGATGGGGGACCCTACTACGAGCAGTACTTC; cdr3_aa: CASSIGDGGPYYEQYF
clone_size: few; v_call: TRBV27; d_call: .; j_call: TRBJ1-2; cdr3_nt: TGTGCCAGCAGTAAAGCTGCGAACTATGGCTACACCTTC; cdr3_aa: CASSKAANYGYTF
clone_size: .; v_call: TRBV7-9; d_call: .; j_call: TRBJ2-5; cdr3_nt: TGTGCCAGCAGCTTAGCGTTCAGGGACAAAGAGACCCAGTACTTC; cdr3_aa: CASSLAFRDKETQYF
clone_size: .; v_call: TRBV4-3; d_call: .; j_call: TRBJ1-2; cdr3_nt: TGCGCCAGCAGCCAAGAGGCAGGTGGTTTCTATGGCTACACCTTC; cdr3_aa: CASSQEAGGFYGYTF
clone_size: few; v_call: TRBV18; d_call: .; j_call: TRBJ1-1; cdr3_nt: TGTGCCAGCTCTGTAACGGGGGGCATGAACACTGAAGCTTTCTTT; cdr3_aa: CASSVTGGMNTEAFF
clone_size: few; v_call: TRBV7-2; d_call: TRBD2; j_call: TRBJ2-1; cdr3_nt: TGTGCCAGCAGCTTTGTGGCGGGAGGCCGCTCCTACAATGAGCAGTTCTTC; cdr3_aa: CASSFVAGGRSYNEQFF
clone_size: .; v_call: TRBV27; d_call: TRBD1; j_call: TRBJ2-7; cdr3_nt: TGTGCCAGCAGTATCCGGGACAGGTCCTACGAGCAGTACTTC; cdr3_aa: CASSIRDRSYEQYF
clone_size: few; v_call: TRBV6-5; d_call: .; j_call: TRBJ1-5; cdr3_nt: TGTGCCAGCAGTTACTCTTCAGGGGGCAATCAGCCCCAGCATTTT; cdr3_aa: CASSYSSGGNQPQHF
clone_size: .; v_call: TRBV6-1; d_call: .; j_call: TRBJ2-5; cdr3_nt: TGTGCCAGCAGCCGGGACACGACGCAAGAGACCCAGTACTTC; cdr3_aa: CASSRDTTQETQYF
clone_size: .; v_call: TRBV7-7; d_call: .; j_call: TRBJ2-7; cdr3_nt: TGTGCTAGCAGCTCCGTGACAGGAGTCTACGAGCAGTACTTC; cdr3_aa: CASSSVTGVYEQYF
clone_size: .; v_call: TRBV3-1; d_call: .; j_call: TRBJ2-5; cdr3_nt: TGTGCCAGCAGCCAATGGGGCGAGACCCAGTACTTC; cdr3_aa: CASSQWGETQYF
clone_size: .; v_call: TRBV20-1; d_call: TRBD2; j_call: TRBJ2-5; cdr3_nt: TGCAGTGCTGCGAGCGGGAGGAAAGAGACCCAGTACTTC; cdr3_aa: CSAASGRKETQYF
clone_size: .; v_call: TRBV30; d_call: .; j_call: TRBJ1-3; cdr3_nt: TGTGCCTGGATTTCCCCGGGACACCACGATTCCTCTGGAAACACCATATATTTT; cdr3_aa: CAWISPGHHDSSGNTIYF
clone_size: many; v_call: TRBV12-3/TRBV12-4; d_call: TRBD2; j_call: TRBJ2-2; cdr3_nt: TGTGCCAGCAGTTTAGGCGGGAGCCCGAACACCGGGGAGCTGTTTTTT; cdr3_aa: CASSLGGSPNTGELFF
clone_size: .; v_call: TRBV7-2; d_call: .; j_call: TRBJ2-2; cdr3_nt: TGTGCCAGCACCTTAGTGGCAAAGCCCCGGATCGGGGAGCTGTTTTTT; cdr3_aa: CASTLVAKPRIGELFF